The 25 T cell receptor beta chains in this list originate from one sample, sequenced in a study of OX40 agonist ivuxolimab in advanced cancers. Assay: immunoSEQ multiplex PCR; the TCRdb copy retains only in-frame clones and omits some. Counted here are about 79,000 clones, approximately 86% occurring once; the ten biggest clones make up over 3%. The specimen comprised CD4+ or CD8+ T cells sorted from blood, sampled in a trial of the OX40 agonist ivuxolimab. The receptors derive from an adult with an advanced solid tumor such as melanoma, head and neck, liver or kidney cancer.

The chain employs TRBV15 and TRBJ1-1; D might be TRBD1 (5 bases). The V gene's germline CDR1 is LNHNV and CDR2 YYDKDF (reference sequence). V was shortened by 2 bases and J by 3 bases, with 10 bases between the two germline ends. This CDR3 has 14 amino acids. The CDR3 is CATSRTTGDTEAFF. The CDR3 DNA reads TGTGCCACCAGCAGAACAACAGGTGACACTGAAGCTTTCTTT.

The chain carries TRBV7-8 and TRBJ1-1; 9 bases map to TRBD1. CDR3 length: 16 residues. The germline CDR1 and CDR2 sequences are SGHVS and FQNEAQ. With V trimmed by 5 bases and J by 3 bases, 10 bases remained unmatched. The CDR3 loop is CASSAAGTGMYTEAFF. The CDR3 DNA reads TGTGCCAGCAGCGCTGCCGGGACAGGGATGTACACTGAAGCTTTCTTT.

This clone turned up a few times. The J gene is TRBJ1-4, the V gene TRBV11-2; D is unclear. Trimming took off 4 bases at V and 4 bases at J, with 7 bases between the two ends. The length of the CDR3 is 13 residues. Germline V gives CDR1 SGHAT, CDR2 FQNNGV. The CDR3 sequence is CASSSLGNEKLFF. The CDR3 nucleotides are TGTGCCAGCAGCTCGCTGGGTAATGAAAAACTGTTTTTT.

V usage is TRBV5-4 and J usage is TRBJ2-5; possibly TRBD1 or TRBD2 for D (6 bases each). V was pared by 4 bases and J by 3 bases, with 16 bases between. The germline gives CDR1 SGHNT, CDR2 YYREEE (reference sequence). The CDR3 has 15 residues. The CDR3 DNA sequence: TGTGCCAGCAGCAGGGAGGCAGGGGCGGAAGAGACCCAGTACTTC. Its protein is CASSREAGAEETQYF.

The rearrangement links TRBV21-1 to TRBJ2-1; TRBD2, the D gene given by the table, was not confirmed from the DNA. TRBV21-1 is assigned pseudogene status. The CDR3 contains 22 residues. The CDR3 spells CASSKARTGWASGRGGRNEQFF. The CDR3, as DNA: TGTGCCAGCAGCAAAGCAAGGACAGGGTGGGCTAGCGGGAGAGGAGGACGCAATGAGCAGTTCTTC.

The rearrangement joins TRBV5-1 to TRBJ2-2; the match to TRBD1 covers 10 bases. This CDR3 region has 16 residues. The trim removed 0 bases at V and 6 bases at J, leaving 5 bases unmatched. The germline V gene has CDR1 SGHRS and CDR2 YFSETQ. The CDR3 sequence: CASSLGTGGYAGELFF. CDR3 DNA sequence: TGCGCCAGCAGCTTGGGGACAGGGGGATACGCCGGGGAGCTGTTTTTT.

Only a few counts were recorded for this clone. The CDR3 DNA is TGTGCCAGCAGCTTGGAGACAGGGGGGACTGAAGCTTTCTTT. Translating gives CASSLETGGTEAFF. J is TRBJ1-1 and V is TRBV5-4; 9 bases are a match to TRBD1. The CDR3 totals 14 residues. From germline, CDR1 is SGHNT and CDR2 YYREEE (reference sequence). V was clipped by 0 bases and J by 5 bases; unmatched bases: 2.

The chain is built from TRBV5-8 and TRBJ2-7, with TRBD2 matching 7 bases. Trimming cost V 0 bases and J 7 bases; bases outside gene matches: 10. The germline CDR1 and CDR2 sequences are SGHTS and YDEGEE. The CDR3 extends over 15 amino acids. The CDR3 sequence is CASSLGGSQSEEQYF. CDR3 in DNA: TGTGCCAGCAGCTTGGGCGGGAGCCAGAGTGAGGAGCAGTACTTC.

The sample holds one count of this clone. The chain couples TRBV4-1 to TRBJ1-2; no firm D call. Per germline, CDR1 MGHRA and CDR2 YSYEKL. CDR3 length equals 11 residues. The ends were cut back, 0 bases at V and 8 bases at J, with 4 bases in the middle. Here the CDR3 reads CASSQESGYTF. For the CDR3, the DNA is TGCGCCAGCAGCCAAGAGTCAGGCTACACCTTC.

V usage is TRBV11-1 and J usage is TRBJ2-5; D may be TRBD1 or TRBD2 (6 bases each). Germline CDR1 is SGHAT and CDR2 is FQDESV (reference sequence). Trimming removed 1 base at V and 5 bases at J, with 14 bases between. This CDR3 has 15 residues. CDR3 loop: CASSLEGGTGETQYF. As DNA, the CDR3 is TGTGCCAGCAGCTTAGAGGGGGGAACGGGGGAGACCCAGTACTTC.

This rearrangement joins TRBV29-1 to TRBJ2-3; D not certain. V lost 5 bases to trimming and J lost 0 bases, with 12 bases between them. This CDR3 contains 14 residues. Germline V gene data show CDR1 as SQVTM and CDR2 as ANQGSEA. CDR3 protein: CSVSVQSSTDTQYF. The CDR3 DNA sequence: TGCAGCGTTTCTGTCCAATCTAGCACAGATACGCAGTATTTT.

J is TRBJ1-2 and V is TRBV25-1; TRBD1 agrees at 7 bases. The germline gives CDR1 MGHDK, CDR2 SYGVNS. The V and J ends lost 4 bases and 7 bases, in that order; junction bases with no gene match: 12. This CDR3 contains 15 residues. CDR3 amino acids: CASSGYRGGEVGYTF. The DNA of the CDR3 is TGTGCCAGCAGTGGGTACAGGGGCGGAGAGGTTGGCTACACCTTC.

The chain combines TRBV4-2 with TRBJ2-7; 10 bases map to TRBD2. The CDR3 runs to 19 residues. Trimming took 1 base from V and 5 from J; bases not matched to a gene: 17. Germline V lookup: CDR1 LGHNA, CDR2 YNFKEQ. The CDR3, as DNA: TGTGCCAGCAGCCAAGGTCCTAGCGGGAGCCTTCCATCCCTACACGAGCAGTACTTC. Its translation is CASSQGPSGSLPSLHEQYF.

The rearrangement uses TRBV5-4 and TRBJ2-4, with D maybe TRBD2 (5 bases). Deletions cut 3 bases from V and 10 bases from J, with 20 bases between. This CDR3 is 15 amino acids long. Germline V CDR1 and CDR2: SGHNT, YYREEE (reference sequence). CDR3 bases: TGTGCCAGCAGCTCCGGCGGGCAGGACCCTAATATTCAGTACTTC. Translated, it gives CASSSGGQDPNIQYF.

The J gene is TRBJ2-6, the V gene TRBV11-2; D is unresolved. Germline V gene lookup returns CDR1 SGHAT and CDR2 FQNNGV. Trimming took 0 bases from V and 2 from J, leaving 8 bases between them. CDR3 size: 16 residues. The chain's CDR3 is CASSLERIAGANVLTF. The CDR3 DNA reads TGTGCCAGCAGCTTAGAACGTATAGCTGGGGCCAACGTCCTGACTTTC. The complete variable domain, with remaining parts taken from reference TRBV11-2 and TRBJ2-6, reads EAGVAQSPRYKIIEKRQSVAFWCNPISGHATLYWYQQILGQGPKLLIQFQNNGVVDDSQLPKDRFSAERLKGVDSTLKIQPAKLEDSAVYLCASSLERIAGANVLTFGAGSRLTVL.

The genes are TRBV18 and TRBJ1-1; D is unclear. CDR3 length: 13 residues. Germline values: CDR1 KGHSH, CDR2 LQKENI. Trimming removed 4 bases at V and 3 bases at J, with 9 bases between. The DNA for the CDR3 is TGTGCCAGCTCACTTCTCAGATACACTGAAGCTTTCTTT. Amino acids: CASSLLRYTEAFF.

The chain recombines TRBV27 with TRBJ2-1; TRBD2 aligns across 8 bases. The CDR3 consists of 18 residues. Germline trimming cut 2 bases from V and 3 bases from J; bases unmatched to any gene: 12. Germline V CDR1 and CDR2: MNHEY, SMNVEV (reference sequence). The DNA for the CDR3 is TGTGCCAGCAGTTTAGCCCCTCCAGCGGGAGCCATCTACAATGAGCAGTTCTTC. Translation: CASSLAPPAGAIYNEQFF.

V is TRBV28 and J is TRBJ2-5; TRBD2 aligns across 7 bases. The CDR3 sequence is 14 residues long. After removal of 2 bases from V and 5 bases from J, the junction contained 5 bases not matched to a gene. Germline V gene data show CDR1 as MDHEN and CDR2 as SYDVKM. For the CDR3, the DNA is TGTGCCAGCAGTTTAGTAGGGAGGGAGGAGACCCAGTACTTC. Translating gives CASSLVGREETQYF.

The CDR3 sequence is CASSGLTRNYNEQFF. The CDR3 DNA reads as TGTGCCAGCAGCGGACTGACTCGAAACTACAATGAGCAGTTCTTC. The genes are TRBV6-6 and TRBJ2-1, with D possibly matching TRBD2 (5 bases). From germline, CDR1 is MNHNY and CDR2 SVGAGI (reference sequence). V lost 6 bases and J lost 3, with 15 bases in between. CDR3 length: 15 amino acids.

The chain has TRBV7-9 and TRBJ1-5; D is ambiguous. The V gene's germline CDR1 is SEHNR and CDR2 FQNEAQ (reference sequence). Trimming stripped 5 bases from V and 6 bases from J, with 11 bases between. This CDR3 is built from 13 residues. The CDR3: CASSLTPGQPQHF. CDR3 nucleotides: TGTGCCAGCAGCCTAACTCCGGGTCAGCCCCAGCATTTT.

This clone was detected only a few times. J is TRBJ1-4 and V is TRBV7-9; no firm D call. This CDR3 comprises 13 residues. Germline CDR1 is SEHNR and CDR2 is FQNEAQ (reference sequence). V lost 5 bases and J 8 bases, leaving 12 bases between the germline ends. CDR3 sequence: CASSETGGEKLFF. The CDR3 bases are TGTGCCAGCAGCGAAACGGGCGGCGAAAAACTGTTTTTT.

The rearrangement joins TRBV2 to TRBJ2-1; TRBD2 might be the D (5 bases). The CDR3 runs 14 residues. Germline loops: CDR1 SNHLY, CDR2 FYNNEI. Trimming took off 7 bases at V and 0 bases at J, with 10 bases between the two ends. The CDR3 nucleotides are TGTGCCAGCAAGACGGGGAGCTCCTACAATGAGCAGTTCTTC. Translating gives CASKTGSSYNEQFF.

The rearrangement joins TRBV30 to TRBJ2-1, with TRBD1 matching over 7 bases. The V gene end was trimmed by 1 base and the J gene end by 9 bases; junction bases not matched to a gene: 3. Germline values: CDR1 GTSNPN, CDR2 SVGIG (reference sequence). This CDR3 region has 12 residues. CDR3 nucleotide sequence: TGTGCCTGGAGTGCCCAGGGGGTTGAGCAGTTCTTC. Translation: CAWSAQGVEQFF.

The chain recombines TRBV6-6 with TRBJ2-1, with TRBD1 matching 8 bases. The germline CDR1 and CDR2 sequences are MNHNY and SVGAGI (reference sequence). With V trimmed by 11 bases and J by 0 bases, 6 bases remained unmatched. The CDR3 consists of 14 residues. The CDR3 sequence: CAGRQGSSYNEQFF. The CDR3, as DNA: TGTGCCGGCCGACAGGGGAGCTCCTACAATGAGCAGTTCTTC.

The chain is built from TRBV7-9 and TRBJ2-7; 7 nucleotides align to TRBD2. CDR3 size: 14 residues. Germline lookup yields CDR1 SEHNR and CDR2 FQNEAQ (reference sequence). The V segment lost 1 base and the J segment 5 bases; nucleotides outside the gene matches: 5. The CDR3 loop is CASSLGWAGDEQYF. Written as DNA, the CDR3 is TGTGCCAGCAGCTTAGGGTGGGCGGGGGACGAGCAGTACTTC.